This record looks at one T cell receptor (beta chain) sequence and its context. Its antigen is still unknown. Nothing much larger sits one base from this clone, and base qualities are not available. Inclusive of the bounding cysteine and phenylalanine, the CDR3 is 15 residues long. The only DNA kept is the CDR3, 45 bases in frame from the first base. The germline V gene provides CDR1 SGHNT and CDR2 YENEEA. V was cut back by 5 bases and J by 8 bases, leaving a gap of 16 bases between them. This entry comes from a study of cytomegalovirus exposure and HLA in healthy donors (dated by TCRdb to 2015 to 2018). In terms of the full investigation: According to a later analysis, the roughly 120 validation repertoires were produced on the same platform as the approximately 610 repertoires of the first cohort. To predict cytomegalovirus infection status, the study combined high-throughput TCR immunosequencing, statistical association of individual TCRs with disease status, and machine learning. Besides the first cohort of 666 subjects, a separate validation cohort made up of roughly 130 different subjects was used. The aim of the study was to test whether cataloging public T cell receptors could identify signatures of past pathogen exposure. Overall study outcomes, separate from this receptor: In the study, some 160 TCR beta chains were listed as associated with cytomegalovirus. The classifier was reported to diagnose cytomegalovirus status with high specificity and sensitivity in both the original and validation cohorts. Of the cluster scores, approximately 95% were above 0 in a later analysis, which found that TCRs clustered in the first cohort also tended to co-occur in the 110 or so validation repertoires. In vitro tests confirmed that a few of the cytomegalovirus-associated TCR beta chains recognize cytomegalovirus antigens. According to the authors, the approach could potentially be generalized to other disease states and immunological phenotypes. A later analysis had no HLA typing for the validation cohort, so co-occurrence there was scored across all 110 or so repertoires. Most TCR sequences were seen in very few donors, while some public TCRs were found in many individuals.

The donors belonged to the validation cohort of approximately 130 subjects, which was separate from the approximately 700-subject first cohort. Receptor amplification or capture employed the immunoSEQ multiplex PCR assay. As for how the authors treated the data: A statistical classification framework was built for diagnosing cytomegalovirus status from the catalog of TCR beta chain sequences. What TCRdb holds here is the immuneACCESS table cut down to in-frame rearrangements. Part of the clones is not present; checked against another copy, under half of the missing clones reflect an unresolved V gene, and the others are unexplained. V and J calls and clone size follow that table, whereas D and trimming were derived from the DNA. For this sample the table gives 100,000 to 150,000 clones, of which about 96% were detected only once. About 1.8% of the sample goes to the ten largest clones.

This receptor chain uses TRBV11-3 and TRBJ1-6, with TRBD1 perhaps the D gene, on 5 matching bases. What was sequenced was PBMCs. This receptor was obtained from a young man in good health and CMV-seronegative. The DNA sequence is as follows: TGTGCCAGCAGCGCAAGGGCAGGGTGGCATTCACCCCTCCACTTT. It translates to CASSARAGWHSPLHF.